Listed below are T cell receptor beta chains from one sample, sequenced in a study of regulatory T cells in long-lasting Graves disease. A single record per CDR3 protein comes from TCRdb applying MiXCR to the multiplex PCR reads. The table has around 460,000 distinct CDR3 sequences, about 15% seen once. This sample was shared with a second study, whose subject was T cells in Graves' hyperthyroidism and ophthalmopathy.

The sample here was peripheral blood mononuclear cells (PBMCs), taken at new diagnosis, from a patient treated with antithyroid drugs. The receptors were sampled from a woman aged 45-65 years with Graves disease. The CDR3 runs from the conserved cysteine through the conserved F or W. A D gene is named only where the DNA matches it firmly. Clone size is stated in some rows and not others, as once, few, many or a class when expanded.

d_gene	abundance	j_gene	v_gene	CDR3aa	CDR3nt
-	many	TRBJ1-5	TRBV28	CASSSRLVSNQPQHF	TGTGCCAGCAGCAGCCGACTCGTTAGCAATCAGCCCCAGCATTTT
TRBD1	-	TRBJ1-5	TRBV15	CATSRGGQGYQPQHF	TGTGCCACCAGCAGAGGTGGACAGGGCTATCAGCCCCAGCATTTT
-	many	TRBJ2-1	TRBV9	CASSPADWDEQFF	TGTGCCAGCAGCCCCGCAGATTGGGATGAGCAGTTCTTC
-	many	TRBJ2-2	TRBV7-3	CASSLSVPGELFF	TGTGCCAGCAGCTTAAGTGTCCCCGGGGAGCTGTTTTTT
TRBD1	many	TRBJ2-7	TRBV20-1	CSAGQGTPYEQYF	TGCAGTGCTGGACAGGGGACCCCCTACGAGCAGTACTTC
TRBD1	-	TRBJ1-3	TRBV4-1	CASSQDAIGRQGAGNTIYF	TGCGCCAGCAGCCAAGACGCAATTGGTCGACAGGGGGCTGGAAACACCATATATTTT
TRBD1	-	TRBJ2-5	TRBV24-1	CATSDRDRETQYF	TGTGCCACCAGTGACCGGGACAGAGAGACCCAGTACTTC
TRBD1	few	TRBJ1-1	TRBV24-1	CATSDLSPWDSLNTEAFF	TGTGCCACCAGTGATTTGAGTCCCTGGGACAGCCTGAACACTGAAGCTTTCTTT
TRBD2	-	TRBJ2-1	TRBV10-2	CASSEREGGRSDNEQFF	TGCGCCAGCAGTGAGAGGGAAGGCGGGAGGAGTGACAATGAGCAGTTCTTC
-	-	TRBJ2-2	TRBV6-1	CASRPFRGVSGELFF	TGTGCCAGCAGACCCTTTCGGGGAGTATCCGGGGAGCTGTTTTTT
-	many	TRBJ2-5	TRBV11-1	CASGGEIEKTQYF	TGTGCCAGCGGCGGGGAGATCGAGAAGACCCAGTACTTC